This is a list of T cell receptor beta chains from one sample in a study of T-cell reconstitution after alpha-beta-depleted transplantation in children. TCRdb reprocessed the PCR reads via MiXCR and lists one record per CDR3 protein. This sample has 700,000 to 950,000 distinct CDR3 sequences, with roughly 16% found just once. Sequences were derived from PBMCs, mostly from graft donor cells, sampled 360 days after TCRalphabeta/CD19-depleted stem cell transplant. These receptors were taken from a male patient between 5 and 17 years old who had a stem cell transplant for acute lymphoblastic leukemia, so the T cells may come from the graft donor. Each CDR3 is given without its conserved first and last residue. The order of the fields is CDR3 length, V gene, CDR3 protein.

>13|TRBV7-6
ASSLGDRVYGELF
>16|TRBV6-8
ASSYALQEKSSYNEQF
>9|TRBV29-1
SVTNVNEQF
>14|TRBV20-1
SAAGRLGQGSYEQY
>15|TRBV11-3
ASSRTAGQGWSDTQY
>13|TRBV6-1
ASSTVAGGNNEQF
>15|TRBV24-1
ATSDSSPGISTDTQY
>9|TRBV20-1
SVSVPDTQY
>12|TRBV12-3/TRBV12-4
ASSATGPLDTQY
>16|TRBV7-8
ASSLVAGGPGGTDTQY
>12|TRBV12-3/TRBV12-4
ASSLRAVEGIQY
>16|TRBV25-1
ASSDLVVQGPYYNEQF
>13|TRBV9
AIIGDRRVDYEQY
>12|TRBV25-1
ASSEWGQNTEAF
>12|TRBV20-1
SANTVPSNQPQH
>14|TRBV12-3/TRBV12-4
ASRPLDGTGTYEQY
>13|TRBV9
ASSSAGTGVNIQY
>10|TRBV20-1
SVTGWGNEQF
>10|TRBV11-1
ASSPPGGGGY
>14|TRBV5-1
ASSMVPSSSYNEQF
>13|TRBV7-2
ASSLLIAARETQY
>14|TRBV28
ASSAVVIAGHHEQY
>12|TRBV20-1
SARDSRAFGGLF
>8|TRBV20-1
SAHNYGYT
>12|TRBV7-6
ASSLYPGSYEQY
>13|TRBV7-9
ASGLGGAFYNEQF
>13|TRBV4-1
ASSQLGRGEDTQY
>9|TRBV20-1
SARTRETQY
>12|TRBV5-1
ASRPSGTVYEQY
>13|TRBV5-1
ASSRAGGEGYEQY
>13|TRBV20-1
SAASPPRYRNEQY
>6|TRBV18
AIHEQF
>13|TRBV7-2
ASSLQLPGGNTIY